These T cell receptor beta chains were read from a single sample in a study of CD8+ T cells in alopecia areata. Profiling relied on immunoSEQ multiplex PCR, and the TCRdb table lists in-frame clones only, not all of them. The table has 90,000 to 100,000 clones, about two fifths seen once. The sequenced sample consisted of CD4+ T cells sorted from blood. The receptors were gathered from a human donor with alopecia areata. Each CDR3 is given with its conserved first and last residue. A D gene is named only where the DNA matches it firmly. Clone size is stated in some rows and not others, as once, few, many or a class when expanded.

abundance: -; v_gene: TRBV5-1; j_gene: TRBJ2-5; d_gene: TRBD1; CDR3nt: TGCGCCAGCTTGCTTGGGACAGCCTCCGAGACCCAGTACTTC; CDR3aa: CASLLGTASETQYF
abundance: few; v_gene: TRBV5-1; j_gene: TRBJ2-1; d_gene: TRBD2; CDR3nt: TGCGCCAGCAGCTTGAAGTTTAGCGGGAGGGGCTCCTACAATGAGCAGTTCTTC; CDR3aa: CASSLKFSGRGSYNEQFF
abundance: -; v_gene: TRBV29-1; j_gene: TRBJ1-6; d_gene: TRBD1; CDR3nt: TGCAGCGTTCGAAGACAGGGGGCAGGAGGGGCTTATAATTCACCCCTCCACTTT; CDR3aa: CSVRRQGAGGAYNSPLHF
abundance: -; v_gene: TRBV28; j_gene: TRBJ1-2; d_gene: -; CDR3nt: TGTGCCAGCACCACGTCCCGGCAGAACTATGGCTACACCTTC; CDR3aa: CASTTSRQNYGYTF
abundance: -; v_gene: TRBV25-1; j_gene: TRBJ2-5; d_gene: -; CDR3nt: TGTGCCAGCAGTGCCAGGGGTGAGACCCAGTACTTC; CDR3aa: CASSARGETQYF
abundance: -; v_gene: TRBV7-2; j_gene: TRBJ2-3; d_gene: TRBD2; CDR3nt: TGTGCCAGCAGCTTTGCGACTAGCGGGGGAGATACGCAGTATTTT; CDR3aa: CASSFATSGGDTQYF
abundance: -; v_gene: TRBV2; j_gene: TRBJ2-7; d_gene: TRBD1; CDR3nt: TGTGCCAGCAGTCTGACGTTTAACAGGGGTGAGGAGCAGTACTTC; CDR3aa: CASSLTFNRGEEQYF
abundance: -; v_gene: TRBV29-1; j_gene: TRBJ1-5; d_gene: TRBD1; CDR3nt: TGCAGCGTTTCGGACAGGTTTGATCAGCCCCAGCATTTT; CDR3aa: CSVSDRFDQPQHF
abundance: -; v_gene: TRBV5-1; j_gene: TRBJ1-4; d_gene: TRBD1; CDR3nt: TGCGCCAGCAGCGCCCCGACAGGGGGTAATGAAAAACTGTTTTTT; CDR3aa: CASSAPTGGNEKLFF
abundance: -; v_gene: TRBV30; j_gene: TRBJ1-5; d_gene: -; CDR3nt: TGTGCCTGGAGTGAGGACGGCAGCAATCAGCCCCAGCATTTT; CDR3aa: CAWSEDGSNQPQHF
abundance: -; v_gene: TRBV2; j_gene: TRBJ1-1; d_gene: -; CDR3nt: TGTGCCACCCACGGGACACTGAACACTGAAGCTTTCTTT; CDR3aa: CATHGTLNTEAFF
abundance: few; v_gene: TRBV30; j_gene: TRBJ2-7; d_gene: TRBD1; CDR3nt: TGTGCCTGGCGGACAGGGTACGAGCAGTACTTC; CDR3aa: CAWRTGYEQYF
abundance: -; v_gene: TRBV2; j_gene: TRBJ2-7; d_gene: -; CDR3nt: TGTGCCAGCAACAACCGGGGGATTTTCGTAGAGCAGTACTTC; CDR3aa: CASNNRGIFVEQYF
abundance: -; v_gene: TRBV6-6; j_gene: TRBJ2-1; d_gene: TRBD2; CDR3nt: TGTGCCAGCAGCTCCCCCGGCGGGGGGGCCTACAATGAGCAGTTCTTC; CDR3aa: CASSSPGGGAYNEQFF
abundance: few; v_gene: TRBV19; j_gene: TRBJ1-5; d_gene: -; CDR3nt: TGTGCCAGTAGTATGCAGGGAACAAATCAGCCCCAGCATTTT; CDR3aa: CASSMQGTNQPQHF
abundance: -; v_gene: TRBV27; j_gene: TRBJ1-4; d_gene: -; CDR3nt: TGTGCCAGCAGTTTATCGTTCCAGCCGGGGGAAAAACTGTTTTTT; CDR3aa: CASSLSFQPGEKLFF
abundance: -; v_gene: TRBV18; j_gene: TRBJ2-5; d_gene: TRBD1; CDR3nt: TGTGCCAGCTCACCCGGGACAGGGGTCGTCGAGACCCAGTACTTC; CDR3aa: CASSPGTGVVETQYF
abundance: -; v_gene: TRBV6-5; j_gene: TRBJ2-5; d_gene: TRBD2; CDR3nt: TGTGCCAGCAAGAAACCGGGACTACCACTAGAGACCCAGTACTTC; CDR3aa: CASKKPGLPLETQYF
abundance: -; v_gene: TRBV5-1; j_gene: TRBJ2-5; d_gene: -; CDR3nt: TGCGCCAGCAGCCTCCTGTACCAAGAGACCCAGTACTTC; CDR3aa: CASSLLYQETQYF
abundance: -; v_gene: TRBV28; j_gene: TRBJ2-3; d_gene: -; CDR3nt: TGTGCCAGCAGTGTAACCGGGTCCCAGGATACGCAGTATTTT; CDR3aa: CASSVTGSQDTQYF
abundance: few; v_gene: TRBV4-1; j_gene: TRBJ2-6; d_gene: TRBD1; CDR3nt: TGCGCCAGCAGCCATGTTCGAGGACAGGGTAAATCTGGGGCCAACGTCCTGACTTTC; CDR3aa: CASSHVRGQGKSGANVLTF
abundance: -; v_gene: TRBV20-1; j_gene: TRBJ2-7; d_gene: -; CDR3nt: TGCAGTGCTCAGGGATTGGGCGAGCAGTACTTC; CDR3aa: CSAQGLGEQYF
abundance: -; v_gene: TRBV25-1; j_gene: TRBJ2-5; d_gene: -; CDR3nt: TGTGCCAGCAGTGAACGAGACAGGCTTCAAGAGACCCAGTACTTC; CDR3aa: CASSERDRLQETQYF
abundance: -; v_gene: TRBV6-6; j_gene: TRBJ1-5; d_gene: -; CDR3nt: TGTGCCAGCACCAACCCAACAGGGTGGAATCAGCCCCAGCATTTT; CDR3aa: CASTNPTGWNQPQHF
abundance: few; v_gene: TRBV7-2; j_gene: TRBJ2-2; d_gene: TRBD2; CDR3nt: TGTGCCAGCAGCCCGAGAGTAGCGGGGATCGGGGAGCTGTTTTTT; CDR3aa: CASSPRVAGIGELFF
abundance: few; v_gene: TRBV29-1; j_gene: TRBJ1-1; d_gene: -; CDR3nt: TGCAGCGTTTCCCTATTGAACACTGAAGCTTTCTTT; CDR3aa: CSVSLLNTEAFF
abundance: -; v_gene: TRBV7-2; j_gene: TRBJ2-7; d_gene: -; CDR3nt: TGTGCCAGCAGGAGGGCCTACGAGCAGTACTTC; CDR3aa: CASRRAYEQYF
abundance: few; v_gene: TRBV29-1; j_gene: TRBJ2-7; d_gene: TRBD2; CDR3nt: TGCAGCGTTGAACATAGCGGGCATCCCTACGAGCAGTACTTC; CDR3aa: CSVEHSGHPYEQYF